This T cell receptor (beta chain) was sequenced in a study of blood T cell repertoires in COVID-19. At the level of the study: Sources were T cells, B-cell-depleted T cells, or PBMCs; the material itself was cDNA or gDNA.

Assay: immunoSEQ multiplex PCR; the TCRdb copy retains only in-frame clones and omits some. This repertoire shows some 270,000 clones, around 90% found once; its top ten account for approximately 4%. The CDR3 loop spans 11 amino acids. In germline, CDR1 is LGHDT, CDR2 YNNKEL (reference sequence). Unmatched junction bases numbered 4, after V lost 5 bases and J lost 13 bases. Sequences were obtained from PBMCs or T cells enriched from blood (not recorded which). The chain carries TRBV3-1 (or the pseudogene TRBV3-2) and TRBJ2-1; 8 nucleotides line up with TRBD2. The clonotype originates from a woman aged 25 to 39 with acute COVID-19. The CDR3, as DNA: TGTGCCAGCAGCTCGGGACTAGACCAGTTCTTC. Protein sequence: CASSSGLDQFF.